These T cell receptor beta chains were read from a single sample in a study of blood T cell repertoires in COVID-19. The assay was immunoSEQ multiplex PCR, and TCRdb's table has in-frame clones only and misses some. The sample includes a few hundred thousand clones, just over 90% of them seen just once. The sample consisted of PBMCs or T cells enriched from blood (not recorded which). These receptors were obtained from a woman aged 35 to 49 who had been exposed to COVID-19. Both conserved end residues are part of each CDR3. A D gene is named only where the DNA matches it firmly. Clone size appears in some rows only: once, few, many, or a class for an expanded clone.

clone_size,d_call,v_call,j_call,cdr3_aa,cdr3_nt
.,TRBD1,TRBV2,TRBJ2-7,CASSGEQGEQYF,TGTGCCAGCAGTGGGGAACAGGGGGAGCAGTACTTC
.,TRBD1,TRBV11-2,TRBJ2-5,CASSDRDRVETQYF,TGTGCCAGCAGCGACCGGGACAGGGTTGAGACCCAGTACTTC
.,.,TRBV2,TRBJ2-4,CASSVQPTGEGTIQYF,TGTGCCAGCAGTGTACAGCCGACAGGGGAGGGAACCATTCAGTACTTC
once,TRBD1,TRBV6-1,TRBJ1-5,CASRVDRASQPQHF,TGTGCCAGCAGGGTGGACAGGGCTTCCCAGCCCCAGCATTTT
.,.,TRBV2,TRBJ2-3,CASRVGGADTQYF,TGTGCCAGCAGAGTTGGTGGGGCGGATACGCAGTATTTT
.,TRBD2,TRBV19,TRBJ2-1,CASKRASGRGNEQFF,TGTGCCAGTAAGAGGGCTAGCGGGAGAGGCAATGAGCAGTTCTTC
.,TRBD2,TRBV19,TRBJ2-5,CASTQGLGGETQYF,TGTGCCAGTACCCAAGGACTAGGTGGTGAGACCCAGTACTTC
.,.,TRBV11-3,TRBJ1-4,CASSFDSQKLFF,TGTGCCAGCAGCTTCGACAGTCAAAAACTGTTTTTT
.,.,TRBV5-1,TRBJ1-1,CASMGANGMNTEAFF,TGCGCCAGCATGGGGGCCAACGGTATGAACACTGAAGCTTTCTTT
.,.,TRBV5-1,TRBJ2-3,CASSGGRSTDTQYF,TGCGCCAGCAGCGGGGGCCGGAGCACAGATACGCAGTATTTT
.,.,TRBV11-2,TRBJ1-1,CASSARQEMNTEAFF,TGTGCCAGCAGCGCCCGACAAGAGATGAACACTGAAGCTTTCTTT
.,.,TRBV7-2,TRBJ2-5,CASSFLLTQYF,TGTGCCAGCAGCTTCCTACTGACCCAGTACTTC
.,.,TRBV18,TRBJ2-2,CASSRGGNTGELFF,TGTGCCAGCTCACGAGGAGGGAACACCGGGGAGCTGTTTTTT
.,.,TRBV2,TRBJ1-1,CASSEGRQGMRNTEAFF,TGTGCCAGCAGTGAAGGCCGTCAGGGGATGAGGAACACTGAAGCTTTCTTT
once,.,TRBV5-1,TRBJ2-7,CASSPLTGEQYF,TGCGCCAGCAGCCCCCTAACGGGGGAGCAGTACTTC
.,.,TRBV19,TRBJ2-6,CASSMARQRQSRSGANVLTF,TGTGCCAGTAGTATGGCAAGGCAGAGACAGTCCCGCTCTGGGGCCAACGTCCTGACTTTC
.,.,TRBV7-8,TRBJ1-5,CASSLQGNQPQHF,TGTGCCAGCAGCTTACAGGGTAATCAGCCCCAGCATTTT
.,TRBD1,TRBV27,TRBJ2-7,CASSPRDRAYEQYF,TGTGCCAGCAGTCCCAGGGACAGGGCCTACGAGCAGTACTTC
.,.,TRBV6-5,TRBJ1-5,CASSYGGGQPQHF,TGTGCCAGCAGTTACGGGGGGGGTCAGCCCCAGCATTTT
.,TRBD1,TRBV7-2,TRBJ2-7,CASRIAMGTGFSEQYF,TGTGCCAGCAGAATAGCGATGGGGACAGGGTTCTCCGAGCAGTACTTC
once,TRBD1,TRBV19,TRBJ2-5,CASSMRQDRGPKQYF,TGTGCCAGTAGTATGAGACAGGACAGGGGACCTAAGCAGTACTTC
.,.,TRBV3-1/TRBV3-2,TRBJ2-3,CASSRGSGWPSATQYF,TGTGCCAGCAGCCGAGGGAGCGGGTGGCCGTCCGCTACGCAGTATTTT
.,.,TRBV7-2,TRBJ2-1,CASSLDRVVANEQFF,TGTGCCAGCAGCTTAGACAGGGTCGTGGCCAATGAGCAGTTCTTC
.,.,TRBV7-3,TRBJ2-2,CASSLRGQKRTGTGELFF,TGTGCCAGCAGCTTAAGGGGGCAGAAAAGAACGGGCACCGGGGAGCTGTTTTTT
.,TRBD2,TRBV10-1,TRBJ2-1,CASSTGGEQFF,TGCGCCAGCAGTACCGGGGGGGAGCAGTTCTTC
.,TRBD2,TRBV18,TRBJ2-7,CASSPPGGGSGEQYF,TGTGCCAGCTCACCCCCCGGCGGGGGGTCGGGCGAGCAGTACTTC
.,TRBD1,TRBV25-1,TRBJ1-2,CASSRSGDRFYGYTF,TGTGCCAGCAGTCGGTCCGGGGACAGGTTTTATGGCTACACCTTC
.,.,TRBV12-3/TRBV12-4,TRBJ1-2,CASSTTGLYGYTF,TGTGCCAGCAGCACGACAGGCCTCTATGGCTACACCTTC
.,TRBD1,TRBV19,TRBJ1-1,CAAQDRANTEAFF,TGTGCCGCTCAAGACAGGGCGAACACTGAAGCTTTCTTT
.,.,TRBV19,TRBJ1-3,CASRSVDYRSGNTIYF,TGTGCCAGTAGGTCAGTGGACTACCGCTCTGGAAACACCATATATTTT
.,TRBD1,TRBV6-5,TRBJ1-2,CASRMTGGSLDGYTF,TGTGCCAGCAGAATGACAGGGGGCTCTCTCGATGGCTACACCTTC
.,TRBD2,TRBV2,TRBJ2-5,CASRLGEGTIQETQYF,TGTGCCAGCAGGCTAGGGGAGGGGACGATCCAAGAGACCCAGTACTTC
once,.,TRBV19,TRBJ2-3,CASRNRGGGGTDTQYF,TGTGCCAGTAGGAATAGGGGGGGCGGGGGCACAGATACGCAGTATTTT
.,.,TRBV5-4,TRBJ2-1,CASSYINEQFF,TGTGCCAGCAGTTATATCAATGAGCAGTTCTTC
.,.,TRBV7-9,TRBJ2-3,CASSPRINPDFGQYF,TGTGCCAGCAGCCCACGTATTAATCCCGACTTTGGGCAGTATTTT
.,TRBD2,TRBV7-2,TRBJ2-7,CASSIAGGREQYF,TGTGCCAGCTCAATAGCGGGAGGTCGTGAGCAGTACTTC
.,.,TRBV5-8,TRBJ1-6,CASSLGGWGSPLHF,TGTGCCAGCAGCTTGGGGGGCTGGGGTTCACCCCTCCACTTT
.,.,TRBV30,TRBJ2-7,CAWSPPAGLSYEQYF,TGTGCCTGGAGCCCCCCGGCAGGTCTCTCCTACGAGCAGTACTTC
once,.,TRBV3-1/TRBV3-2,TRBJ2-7,CASSQGLDRYF,TGTGCCAGCAGCCAAGGTCTGGACAGGTACTTC
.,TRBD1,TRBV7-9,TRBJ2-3,CATLGTGLSTDTQYF,TGTGCCACCTTGGGGACAGGCCTGAGCACAGATACGCAGTATTTT
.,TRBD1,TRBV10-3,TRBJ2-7,CAISQGAASDYEQYF,TGTGCCATCAGTCAGGGGGCCGCGTCTGACTACGAGCAGTACTTC
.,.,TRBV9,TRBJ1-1,CASSVGHSGNTEAFF,TGTGCCAGCAGCGTAGGTCACAGTGGGAACACTGAAGCTTTCTTT
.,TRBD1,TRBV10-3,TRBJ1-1,CAISGGTDTLNTEAFF,TGTGCCATCAGTGGCGGGACAGATACTCTGAACACTGAAGCTTTCTTT
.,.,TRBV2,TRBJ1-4,CASGGGADNEKLFF,TGTGCCAGCGGCGGAGGGGCCGATAATGAAAAACTGTTTTTT
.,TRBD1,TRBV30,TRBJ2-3,CAWSAYRGRNDVEQYF,TGTGCCTGGAGTGCATACAGGGGGCGCAATGATGTGGAGCAGTATTTT
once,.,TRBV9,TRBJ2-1,CASSATSFNEQFF,TGTGCCAGCAGCGCGACTAGTTTCAATGAGCAGTTCTTC
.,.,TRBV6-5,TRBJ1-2,CASSYSAQALNYGYTF,TGTGCCAGCAGTTACTCGGCACAAGCGCTCAACTATGGCTACACCTTC
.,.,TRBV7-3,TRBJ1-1,CASSTERGTEAFF,TGTGCCAGCAGTACCGAGCGGGGCACTGAAGCTTTCTTT
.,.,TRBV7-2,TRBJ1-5,CASSLVYSSNQPQHF,TGTGCCAGCAGCTTAGTGTACTCTAGCAATCAGCCCCAGCATTTT
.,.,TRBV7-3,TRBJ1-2,CASSLSGTKVDYTF,TGTGCCAGCAGCTTAAGCGGCACCAAAGTTGACTACACCTTC
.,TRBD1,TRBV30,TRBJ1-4,CAWRYKPGQEDEKLFF,TGTGCCTGGAGGTATAAACCGGGACAGGAGGATGAAAAACTGTTTTTT
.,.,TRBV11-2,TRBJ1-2,CASSSPVEGLRRRGGRTF,TGTGCCAGCAGCTCTCCGGTGGAGGGATTGCGGAGGAGAGGAGGGAGGACCTTC
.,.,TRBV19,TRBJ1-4,CASSTPGGGVYDEKLFF,TGTGCCAGTAGTACCCCCGGCGGGGGCGTCTACGATGAAAAACTGTTTTTT
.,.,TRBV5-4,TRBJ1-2,CASSFSTGGYGYTF,TGTGCCAGCAGCTTTTCTACGGGTGGCTATGGCTACACCTTC
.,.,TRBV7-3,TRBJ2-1,CASSVGGDLNEQFF,TGTGCCAGCAGCGTCGGAGGGGATCTCAATGAGCAGTTCTTC
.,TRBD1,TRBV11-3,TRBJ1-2,CASSSARDRSNYGYTF,TGTGCCAGCAGCTCCGCGAGGGACAGAAGTAACTATGGCTACACCTTC
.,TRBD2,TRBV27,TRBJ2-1,CASSSGTASGRGYNEQFF,TGTGCCAGCAGTTCCGGGACTGCTAGCGGGAGGGGTTACAATGAGCAGTTCTTC